A selection of T cell receptor beta chains follows, all from one sample in a study of cytomegalovirus exposure and HLA in healthy donors. Clones were read by immunoSEQ multiplex PCR, and TCRdb kept only the in-frame ones, dropping some. The sample consists of approximately 150,000 clones, over 75% of them appearing once. Sample: PBMCs. The receptor set was obtained from a man under 40 in good health and CMV-seropositive. Both conserved end residues are part of each CDR3. The D gene is left open where the match is weak. Not all rows give a size; the values are once, few, many and, for expanded clones, a class.

clone size: -
CDR3 length: 13
J gene: TRBJ1-2
D gene: -
V gene: TRBV18
CDR3 DNA: TGTGCCAGCTCCCGCGGACTCAACTATGGCTACACCTTC
CDR3 protein: CASSRGLNYGYTF

clone size: -
CDR3 length: 15
J gene: TRBJ2-1
D gene: -
V gene: TRBV5-6
CDR3 DNA: TGTGCCAGCAGCTTACAGGGCATACAGTACAATGAGCAGTTCTTC
CDR3 protein: CASSLQGIQYNEQFF

clone size: -
CDR3 length: 15
J gene: TRBJ2-7
D gene: -
V gene: TRBV2
CDR3 DNA: TGTGCCAGCAGGGACCCCCTGCGGGCGAACTACGAGCAGTACTTC
CDR3 protein: CASRDPLRANYEQYF

clone size: few
CDR3 length: 18
J gene: TRBJ2-6
D gene: -
V gene: TRBV18
CDR3 DNA: TGTGCCAGCTCACCTTATGCGGGAATTGCTCCCGGGGCCAACGGCCTGACTTTC
CDR3 protein: CASSPYAGIAPGANGLTF

clone size: -
CDR3 length: 16
J gene: TRBJ1-1
D gene: TRBD1
V gene: TRBV13
CDR3 DNA: TGTGCCAGCAGCTATGGGACAGGGGGCCGGAACACTGAAGCTTTCTTT
CDR3 protein: CASSYGTGGRNTEAFF

clone size: -
CDR3 length: 13
J gene: TRBJ2-7
D gene: -
V gene: TRBV5-1
CDR3 DNA: TGCGCCAGCAGCCCCGACAGGAACTACGAGCAGTACTTC
CDR3 protein: CASSPDRNYEQYF

clone size: -
CDR3 length: 14
J gene: TRBJ2-7
D gene: TRBD1
V gene: TRBV5-1
CDR3 DNA: TGCGCCAGCAGTCCACAGGGGGTCCTCTACGAGCAGTACTTC
CDR3 protein: CASSPQGVLYEQYF

clone size: -
CDR3 length: 11
J gene: TRBJ2-7
D gene: -
V gene: TRBV7-2
CDR3 DNA: TGTGCCAGCACCTCACTAGGGGAGCAGTACTTC
CDR3 protein: CASTSLGEQYF

clone size: -
CDR3 length: 13
J gene: TRBJ2-1
D gene: -
V gene: TRBV6-4
CDR3 DNA: TGTGCCAGCAGTCAGGGCTCCTACAATGAGCAGTTCTTC
CDR3 protein: CASSQGSYNEQFF

clone size: -
CDR3 length: 15
J gene: TRBJ2-1
D gene: -
V gene: TRBV7-7
CDR3 DNA: TGTGCCAGCAGCGCAGGGTCTCAGGGAAACAATGAGCAGTTCTTC
CDR3 protein: CASSAGSQGNNEQFF

clone size: -
CDR3 length: 16
J gene: TRBJ2-5
D gene: -
V gene: TRBV18
CDR3 DNA: TGTGCCAGCTCAAAACCGGGACCAAACCGGGGGGAGACCCAGTACTTC
CDR3 protein: CASSKPGPNRGETQYF

clone size: few
CDR3 length: 15
J gene: TRBJ1-4
D gene: -
V gene: TRBV5-1
CDR3 DNA: TGCGCCAGCAGCTTTGAGGGTCGGGTCTACGAAAAACTGTTTTTT
CDR3 protein: CASSFEGRVYEKLFF

clone size: -
CDR3 length: 13
J gene: TRBJ2-7
D gene: TRBD1
V gene: TRBV15
CDR3 DNA: TGTGCCACCAGGGACACAGGGGTGTACGAGCAGTACTTC
CDR3 protein: CATRDTGVYEQYF